The clone carrying this T cell receptor (beta chain) was seen a few times. Its antigen is undetermined. TCRB transcripts that were expressed got sequenced, as all of the isolated RNA had been reverse transcribed. The assay was immunoSEQ multiplex PCR, and TCRdb's table has in-frame clones only and misses some. The sample holds about 320,000 clones, around 13% seen once. The CDR3 is 15 amino acids. V was pared by 5 bases and J by 2 bases, with 6 bases of the junction left unmatched. Germline V gene lookup returns CDR1 SEHNR and CDR2 FQNEAQ (reference sequence). These data are taken from a study of beta chain features in type 1 diabetes. Study-wide results and limits: In comparison with healthy donors, patients had naive, central memory and Treg TCRB repertoires that appeared more similar. VDJ junctions in type 1 diabetes patients carried more deletions and fewer insertions.

This TCR came from a man in his thirties or forties in good health. V is TRBV7-9 and J is TRBJ1-3; 7 nucleotides line up with TRBD1. Material for sequencing was central memory CD4+ T cells from blood. CDR3 nucleotide sequence: TGTGCCAGCAGCCCCGGGACAGCCACTGGAAACACCATATATTTT. This gives the protein CASSPGTATGNTIYF.